These T cell receptor beta chains were read from a single sample in a study of shared clonotypes between healthy human individuals. Generated by immunoSEQ multiplex PCR, the TCRdb table keeps only in-frame clones and is missing some. The sample yields some 1,400,000 clones, around 97% seen once. The source material was naive CD4+ T cells sorted from blood. These receptors were taken from a man aged 25-45 years in good health. Each CDR3 is given with its conserved first and last residue. A D gene is named only where the DNA matches it firmly. Rows may omit the clone size; those that give it use once, few, many or a size class.

TRBV18	.	TRBJ2-3	TRBD2	CASSPLRGREATDTQYF	TGTGCCAGCTCACCGCTCCGTGGGCGGGAGGCAACAGATACGCAGTATTTT
TRBV9	.	TRBJ2-3	TRBD2	CASSVMGGNTDTQYF	TGTGCCAGCAGCGTAATGGGGGGGAACACAGATACGCAGTATTTT
TRBV5-1	once	TRBJ2-1	TRBD2	CASSSGLAVYNEQFF	TGCGCCAGCAGCTCGGGACTAGCGGTCTACAATGAGCAGTTCTTC
TRBV7-3	.	TRBJ2-1	TRBD2	CASSLSAGGGNEQFF	TGTGCCAGCAGCTTATCAGCGGGAGGAGGCAATGAGCAGTTCTTC
TRBV4-1	.	TRBJ2-1	.	CASSQPTRSRDNEQFF	TGCGCCAGCAGCCAACCAACTAGGTCTCGGGACAATGAGCAGTTCTTC
TRBV11-2	.	TRBJ2-1	.	CASSLLRTPNEQFF	TGTGCCAGCAGCTTACTTAGGACGCCCAATGAGCAGTTCTTC
TRBV9	once	TRBJ2-5	.	CASSLGLDEETQYF	TGTGCCAGCAGCCTAGGCCTAGACGAAGAGACCCAGTACTTC
TRBV7-8	.	TRBJ2-4	TRBD1	CASSLADRVAKNIQYF	TGTGCCAGCAGCTTAGCTGACAGGGTAGCCAAAAACATTCAGTACTTC
TRBV9	once	TRBJ2-5	.	CASSANPGRAETQYF	TGTGCCAGCAGTGCGAACCCGGGGCGCGCTGAGACCCAGTACTTC
TRBV27	many	TRBJ2-7	TRBD1	CASSLQGANYEQYF	TGTGCCAGCAGCCTCCAGGGGGCAAACTACGAGCAGTACTTC
TRBV7-2	.	TRBJ1-1	.	CASSRDGLTEAFF	TGTGCCAGCAGTCGGGACGGACTCACTGAAGCTTTCTTT
TRBV7-9	once	TRBJ2-1	TRBD2	CASSPRGLAEDNEQFF	TGTGCCAGCAGCCCCAGGGGACTAGCGGAAGACAATGAGCAGTTCTTC
TRBV2	once	TRBJ2-2	.	CASNEGYTGELFF	TGTGCCAGCAATGAGGGGTACACCGGGGAGCTGTTTTTT
TRBV5-1	.	TRBJ2-7	TRBD1	CASSTGQGRVEQYF	TGCGCCAGCAGCACAGGACAGGGACGGGTCGAGCAGTACTTC
TRBV7-2	.	TRBJ2-1	TRBD2	CASSPGGYNEQFF	TGTGCCAGCAGTCCGGGGGGGTACAATGAGCAGTTCTTC
TRBV5-1	.	TRBJ2-7	.	CASSSLIKIQGTYEQYF	TGCGCCAGCAGCTCGCTAATTAAAATACAAGGGACCTACGAGCAGTACTTC
TRBV5-1	.	TRBJ2-3	TRBD1	CASSLVGQDTDTQYF	TGCGCCAGCAGCTTGGTAGGACAGGACACAGATACGCAGTATTTT
TRBV5-6	few	TRBJ1-5	TRBD1	CASSYSTGYQPQHF	TGTGCCAGCAGCTATTCGACAGGGTATCAGCCCCAGCATTTT